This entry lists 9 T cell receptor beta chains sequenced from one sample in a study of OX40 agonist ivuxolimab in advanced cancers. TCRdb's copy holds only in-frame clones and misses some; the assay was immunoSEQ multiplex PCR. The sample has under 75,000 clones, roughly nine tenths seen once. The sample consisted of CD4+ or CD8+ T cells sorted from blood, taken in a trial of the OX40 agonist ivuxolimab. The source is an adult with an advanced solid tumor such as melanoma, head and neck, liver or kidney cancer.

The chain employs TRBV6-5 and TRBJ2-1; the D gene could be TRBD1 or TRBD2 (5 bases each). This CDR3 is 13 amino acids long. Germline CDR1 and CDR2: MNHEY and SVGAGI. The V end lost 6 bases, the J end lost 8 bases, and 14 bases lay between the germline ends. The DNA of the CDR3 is TGTGCCAGCAGCACGGGGCCCGGGGATGAGCAGTTCTTC. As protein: CASSTGPGDEQFF.

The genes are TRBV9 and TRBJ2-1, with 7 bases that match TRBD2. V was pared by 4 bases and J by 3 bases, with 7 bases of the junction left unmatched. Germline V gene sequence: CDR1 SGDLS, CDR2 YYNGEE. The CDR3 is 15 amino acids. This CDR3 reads CASSPLGGNYNEQFF. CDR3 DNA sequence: TGTGCCAGCAGCCCCCTCGGGGGGAACTACAATGAGCAGTTCTTC.

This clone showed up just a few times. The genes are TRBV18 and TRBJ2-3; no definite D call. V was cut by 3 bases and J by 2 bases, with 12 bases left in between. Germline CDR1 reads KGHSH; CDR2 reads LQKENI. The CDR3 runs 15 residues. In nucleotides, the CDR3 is TGTGCCAGCTCACCCGTGGGCGGAGACACAGATACGCAGTATTTT. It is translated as CASSPVGGDTDTQYF.

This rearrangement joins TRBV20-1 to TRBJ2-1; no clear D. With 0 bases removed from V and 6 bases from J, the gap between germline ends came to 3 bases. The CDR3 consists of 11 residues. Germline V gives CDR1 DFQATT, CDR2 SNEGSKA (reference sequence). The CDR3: CSAREANEQFF. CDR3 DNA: TGCAGTGCTAGAGAAGCCAATGAGCAGTTCTTC.

The CDR3: CASSLLAGGPDTQYF. CDR3 nucleotide sequence: TGTGCCAGCAGCCTACTAGCGGGAGGGCCGGATACGCAGTATTTT. This chain connects TRBV5-8 to TRBJ2-3; TRBD2 matches 13 bases. The germline V gene has CDR1 SGHTS and CDR2 YDEGEE. This CDR3 spans 15 amino acids. Germline trimming cut 4 bases from V and 6 bases from J; bases unmatched to any gene: 5.

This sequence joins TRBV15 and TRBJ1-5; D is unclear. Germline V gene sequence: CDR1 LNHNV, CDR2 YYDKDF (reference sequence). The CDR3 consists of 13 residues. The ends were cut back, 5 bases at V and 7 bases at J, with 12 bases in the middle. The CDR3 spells CATSLQVSQPQHF. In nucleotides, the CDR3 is TGTGCCACCAGCCTGCAGGTTTCACAGCCCCAGCATTTT.

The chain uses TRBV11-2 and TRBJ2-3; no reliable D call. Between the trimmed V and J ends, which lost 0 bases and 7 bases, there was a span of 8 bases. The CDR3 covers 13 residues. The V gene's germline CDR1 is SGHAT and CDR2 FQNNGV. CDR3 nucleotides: TGTGCCAGCAGCTTAGATTCCGGTCATACGCAGTATTTT. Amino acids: CASSLDSGHTQYF. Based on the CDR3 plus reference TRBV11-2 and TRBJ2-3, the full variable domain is EAGVAQSPRYKIIEKRQSVAFWCNPISGHATLYWYQQILGQGPKLLIQFQNNGVVDDSQLPKDRFSAERLKGVDSTLKIQPAKLEDSAVYLCASSLDSGHTQYFGPGTRLTVL.

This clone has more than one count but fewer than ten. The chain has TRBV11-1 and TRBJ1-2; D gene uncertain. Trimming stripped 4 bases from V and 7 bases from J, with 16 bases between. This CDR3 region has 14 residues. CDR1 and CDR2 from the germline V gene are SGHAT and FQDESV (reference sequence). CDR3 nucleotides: TGTGCCAGCAGCTCCAGAAACACCGCCGGTGGCTACACCTTC. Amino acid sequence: CASSSRNTAGGYTF.

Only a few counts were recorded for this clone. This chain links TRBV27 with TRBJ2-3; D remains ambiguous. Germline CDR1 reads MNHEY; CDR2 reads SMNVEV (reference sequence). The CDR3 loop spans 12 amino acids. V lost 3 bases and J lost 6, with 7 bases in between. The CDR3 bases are TGTGCCAGCAGTTTGGTGGGGGATACGCAGTATTTT. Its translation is CASSLVGDTQYF.